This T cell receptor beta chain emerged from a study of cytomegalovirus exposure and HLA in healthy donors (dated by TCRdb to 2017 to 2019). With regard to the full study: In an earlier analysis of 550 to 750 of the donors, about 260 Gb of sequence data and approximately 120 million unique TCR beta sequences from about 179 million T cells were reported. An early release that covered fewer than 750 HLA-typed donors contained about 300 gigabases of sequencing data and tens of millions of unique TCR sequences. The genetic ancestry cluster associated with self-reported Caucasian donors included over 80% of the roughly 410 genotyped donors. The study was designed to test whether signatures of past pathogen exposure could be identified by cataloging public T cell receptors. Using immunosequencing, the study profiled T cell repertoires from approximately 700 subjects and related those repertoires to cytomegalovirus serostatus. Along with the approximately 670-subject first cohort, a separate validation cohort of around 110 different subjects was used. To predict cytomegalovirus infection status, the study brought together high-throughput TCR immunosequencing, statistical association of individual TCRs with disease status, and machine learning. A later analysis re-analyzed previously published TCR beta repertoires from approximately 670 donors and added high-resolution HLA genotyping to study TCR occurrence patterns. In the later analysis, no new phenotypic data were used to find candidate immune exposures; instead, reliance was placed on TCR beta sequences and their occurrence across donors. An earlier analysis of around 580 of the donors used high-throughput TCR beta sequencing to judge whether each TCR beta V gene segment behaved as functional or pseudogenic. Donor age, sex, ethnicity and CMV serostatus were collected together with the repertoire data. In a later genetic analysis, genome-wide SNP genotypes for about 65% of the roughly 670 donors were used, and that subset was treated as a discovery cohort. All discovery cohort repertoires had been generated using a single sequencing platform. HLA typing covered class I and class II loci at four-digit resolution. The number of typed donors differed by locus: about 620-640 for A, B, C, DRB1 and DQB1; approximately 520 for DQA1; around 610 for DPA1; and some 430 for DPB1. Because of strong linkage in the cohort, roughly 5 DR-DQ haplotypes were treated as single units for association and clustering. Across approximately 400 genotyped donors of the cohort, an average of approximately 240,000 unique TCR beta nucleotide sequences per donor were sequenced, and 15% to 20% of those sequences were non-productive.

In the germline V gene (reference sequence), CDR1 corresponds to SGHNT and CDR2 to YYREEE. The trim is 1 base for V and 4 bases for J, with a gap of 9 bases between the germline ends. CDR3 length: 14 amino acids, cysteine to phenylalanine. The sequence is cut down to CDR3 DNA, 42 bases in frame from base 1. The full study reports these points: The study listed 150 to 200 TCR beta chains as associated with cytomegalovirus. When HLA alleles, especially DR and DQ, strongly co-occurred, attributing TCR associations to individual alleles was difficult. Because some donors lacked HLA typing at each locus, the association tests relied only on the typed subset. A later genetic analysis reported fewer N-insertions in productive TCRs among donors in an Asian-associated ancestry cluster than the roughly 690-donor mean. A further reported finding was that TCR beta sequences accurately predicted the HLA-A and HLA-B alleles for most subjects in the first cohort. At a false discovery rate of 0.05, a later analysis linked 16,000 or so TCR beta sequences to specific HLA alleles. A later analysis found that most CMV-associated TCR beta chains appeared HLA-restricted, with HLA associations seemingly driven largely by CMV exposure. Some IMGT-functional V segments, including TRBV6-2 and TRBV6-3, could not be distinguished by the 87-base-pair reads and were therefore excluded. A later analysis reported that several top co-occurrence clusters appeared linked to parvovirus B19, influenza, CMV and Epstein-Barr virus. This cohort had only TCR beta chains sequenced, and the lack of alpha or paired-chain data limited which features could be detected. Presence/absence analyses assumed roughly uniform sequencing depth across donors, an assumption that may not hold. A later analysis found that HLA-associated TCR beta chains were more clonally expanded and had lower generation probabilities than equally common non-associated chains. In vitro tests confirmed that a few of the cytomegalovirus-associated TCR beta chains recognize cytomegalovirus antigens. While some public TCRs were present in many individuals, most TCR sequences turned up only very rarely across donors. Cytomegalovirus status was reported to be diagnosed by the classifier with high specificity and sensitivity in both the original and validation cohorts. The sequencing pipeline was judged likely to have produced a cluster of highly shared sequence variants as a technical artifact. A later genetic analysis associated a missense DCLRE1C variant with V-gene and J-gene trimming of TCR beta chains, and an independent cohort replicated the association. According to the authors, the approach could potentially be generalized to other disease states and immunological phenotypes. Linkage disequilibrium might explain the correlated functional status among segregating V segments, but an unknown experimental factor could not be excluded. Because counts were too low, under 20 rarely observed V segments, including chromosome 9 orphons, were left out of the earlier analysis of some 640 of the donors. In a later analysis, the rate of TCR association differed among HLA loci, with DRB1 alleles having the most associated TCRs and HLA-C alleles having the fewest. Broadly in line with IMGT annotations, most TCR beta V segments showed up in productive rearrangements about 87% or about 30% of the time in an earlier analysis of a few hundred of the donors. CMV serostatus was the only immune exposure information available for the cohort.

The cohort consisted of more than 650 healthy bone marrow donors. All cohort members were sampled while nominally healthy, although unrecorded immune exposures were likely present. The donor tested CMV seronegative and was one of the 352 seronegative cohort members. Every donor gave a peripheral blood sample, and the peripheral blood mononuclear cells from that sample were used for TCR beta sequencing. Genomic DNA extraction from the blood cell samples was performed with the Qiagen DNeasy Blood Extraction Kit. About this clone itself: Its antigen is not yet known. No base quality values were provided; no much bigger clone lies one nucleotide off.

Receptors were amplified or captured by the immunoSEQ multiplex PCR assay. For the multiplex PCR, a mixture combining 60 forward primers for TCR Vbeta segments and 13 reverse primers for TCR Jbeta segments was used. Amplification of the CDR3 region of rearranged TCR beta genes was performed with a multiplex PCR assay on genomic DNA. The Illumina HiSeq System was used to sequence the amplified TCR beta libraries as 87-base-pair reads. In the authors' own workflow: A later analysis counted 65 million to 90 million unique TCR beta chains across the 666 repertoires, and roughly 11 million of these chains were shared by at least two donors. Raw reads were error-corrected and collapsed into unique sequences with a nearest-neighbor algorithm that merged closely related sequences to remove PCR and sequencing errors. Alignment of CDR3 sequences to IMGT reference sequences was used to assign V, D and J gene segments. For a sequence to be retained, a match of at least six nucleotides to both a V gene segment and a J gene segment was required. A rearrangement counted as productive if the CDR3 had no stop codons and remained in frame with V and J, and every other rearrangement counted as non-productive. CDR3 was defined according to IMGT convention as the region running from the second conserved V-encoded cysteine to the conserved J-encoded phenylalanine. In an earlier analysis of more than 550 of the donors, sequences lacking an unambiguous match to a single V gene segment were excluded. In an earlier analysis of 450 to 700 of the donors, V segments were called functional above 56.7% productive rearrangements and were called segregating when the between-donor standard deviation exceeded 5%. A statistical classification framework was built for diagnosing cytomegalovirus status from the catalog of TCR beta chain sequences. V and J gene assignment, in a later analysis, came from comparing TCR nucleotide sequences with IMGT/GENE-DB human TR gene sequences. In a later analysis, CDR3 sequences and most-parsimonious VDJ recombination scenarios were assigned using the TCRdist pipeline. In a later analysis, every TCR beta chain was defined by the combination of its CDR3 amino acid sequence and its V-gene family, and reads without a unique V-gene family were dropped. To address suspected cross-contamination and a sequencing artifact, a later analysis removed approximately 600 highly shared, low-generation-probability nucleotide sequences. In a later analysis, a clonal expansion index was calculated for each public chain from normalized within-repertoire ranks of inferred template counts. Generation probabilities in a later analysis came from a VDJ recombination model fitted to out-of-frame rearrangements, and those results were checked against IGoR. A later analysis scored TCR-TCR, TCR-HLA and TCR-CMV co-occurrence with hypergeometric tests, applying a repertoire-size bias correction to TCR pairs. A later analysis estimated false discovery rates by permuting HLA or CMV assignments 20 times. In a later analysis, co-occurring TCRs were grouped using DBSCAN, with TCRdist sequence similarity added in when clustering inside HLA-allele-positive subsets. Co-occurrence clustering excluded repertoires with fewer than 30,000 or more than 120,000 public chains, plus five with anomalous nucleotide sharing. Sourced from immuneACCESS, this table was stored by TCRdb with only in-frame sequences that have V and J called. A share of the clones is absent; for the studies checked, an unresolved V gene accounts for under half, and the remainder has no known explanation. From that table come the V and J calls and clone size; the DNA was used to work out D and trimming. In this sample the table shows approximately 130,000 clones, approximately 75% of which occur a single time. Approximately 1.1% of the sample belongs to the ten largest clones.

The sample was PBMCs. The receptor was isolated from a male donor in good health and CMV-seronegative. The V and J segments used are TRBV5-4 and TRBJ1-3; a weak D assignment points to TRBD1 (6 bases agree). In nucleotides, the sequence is TGTGCCAGCAGCTTGTTGGGGGCGGGAAACACCATATATTTT. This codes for CASSLLGAGNTIYF.